One sample yielded the 27 T cell receptor beta chains listed below, sequenced in a study of CXCR3-negative and CXCR3-positive naive CD8 T cells. Researchers prepared the TRB cDNA libraries using 5' RACE with UMI labels. Each CDR3 protein gets one entry in TCRdb, which reprocessed the 5' RACE reads and gives no DNA. The table gives about 41,000 distinct CDR3 sequences; the top ten clones make up about 1.9% of it. What was sequenced was naive CXCR3- CD8+ T cells from blood. The subset is: CD45RO-CCR7+CD27+CD95- naive CD8+ T cells lacking CXCR3 (TNR3-). These receptors were collected from a human donor in good health. Some clones in this sample may be carry-over from other donors' samples.

The CDR3 loop is CASSLVAREETQYF. The chain joins TRBV7-2 to TRBJ2-5; TCRdb returns TRBD2, unconfirmable since there is no DNA. Germline values: CDR1 SGHTA, CDR2 FQGNSA. The CDR3 runs to 14 residues.

The chain is built from TRBV29-1 and TRBJ2-2; the D call of TRBD1 rests on TCRdb alone, since no DNA is present to check it. Germline V gives CDR1 SQVTM, CDR2 ANQGSEA. This CDR3 has 15 amino acids. CDR3 region: CSVPIGQANTGELFF.

J is TRBJ2-7 and V is TRBV20-1; TCRdb outputs TRBD1, but without DNA this stays unchecked. This CDR3 has 17 amino acids. Germline V gene lookup returns CDR1 DFQATT and CDR2 SNEGSKA (reference sequence). The CDR3 sequence is CSGSSKGQGFSFYEQYF.

Here the CDR3 reads CSVEEDRGGQYF. V is TRBV29-1 and J is TRBJ2-3; TCRdb's assignment of TRBD1 cannot be checked, as there is no DNA. CDR1 and CDR2 from the germline V gene are SQVTM and ANQGSEA. The CDR3 is 12 amino acids.

Here the CDR3 reads CASSLGQGGSEQYF. The chain employs TRBV5-1 and TRBJ2-7; TCRdb proposes TRBD1, but this gene call is untestable without DNA. This CDR3 has 14 residues. Looked up from germline, CDR1 is SGHRS and CDR2 is YFSETQ.

This rearrangement joins TRBV7-2 to TRBJ2-7; TCRdb names TRBD1, which stays unverified in the absence of DNA. The germline CDR1 and CDR2 sequences are SGHTA and FQGNSA. This CDR3 comprises 14 residues. The CDR3 reads CASSFGQGADEQYF. Combining the CDR3 with reference TRBV7-2 and TRBJ2-7 gives the whole variable domain GAGVSQSPSNKVTEKGKDVELRCDPISGHTALYWYRQSLGQGLEFLIYFQGNSAPDKSGLPSDRFSAERTGGSVSTLTIQRTQQEDSAVYLCASSFGQGADEQYFGPGTRLTVT.

The chain employs TRBV27 and TRBJ2-7; TCRdb's D call of TRBD2 is untestable without DNA. This CDR3 comprises 14 residues. Germline V gene data show CDR1 as MNHEY and CDR2 as SMNVEV (reference sequence). The CDR3 spells CASNPGNSPLEQYF.

The chain links TRBV7-2 to TRBJ1-3. Germline V gene data show CDR1 as SGHTA and CDR2 as FQGNSA. This CDR3 has 15 residues. The CDR3 is CASSPDAGPGNTIYF.

The chain carries TRBV29-1 and TRBJ2-5; checking the TCRdb D call of TRBD1 is not possible without DNA. The germline gives CDR1 SQVTM, CDR2 ANQGSEA. This CDR3 is built from 16 residues. This chain's CDR3 is CSVEPSTAVYQETQYF.

The gene calls are TRBV29-1 and TRBJ2-3. Germline V gene data show CDR1 as SQVTM and CDR2 as ANQGSEA. The CDR3 consists of 11 residues. CDR3 sequence: CSATEWDTQYF.

The chain uses TRBV12-3 or TRBV12-4 and TRBJ2-4; absent DNA, TCRdb's TRBD1 call cannot be checked. The CDR3 has 19 residues. The CDR3 loop is CASSPPPSDSLLAKNIQYF.

V usage is TRBV11-1 and J usage is TRBJ2-7; TCRdb indicates TRBD1, and absent DNA this call remains unverified. CDR1 and CDR2 (germline): SGHAT, FQDESV (reference sequence). This CDR3 is built from 13 residues. This chain's CDR3 is CASSLVGAGEQYF.

The rearrangement joins TRBV28 to TRBJ2-7; TCRdb reports TRBD1, a call that lacks DNA to check it against. CDR3 length: 14 residues. Germline loops: CDR1 MDHEN, CDR2 SYDVKM. The CDR3 loop reads CASSYAPGSYEQYF.

The chain joins TRBV7-3 to TRBJ2-1. The CDR3 runs 13 residues. Germline lookup yields CDR1 SGHTA and CDR2 FQGTGA. The chain's CDR3 is CASSLGIGVEQFF.

The V and J genes are TRBV29-1 and TRBJ2-7; the TRBD1 assignment by TCRdb is unverifiable without DNA. The CDR3 is made up of 13 amino acids. Germline-derived CDR1 and CDR2 are SQVTM and ANQGSEA. CDR3: CSVVQPLGYEQYF.

This sequence joins TRBV29-1 and TRBJ1-2; the D call of TRBD1 rests on TCRdb alone, since no DNA is present to check it. Per germline, CDR1 SQVTM and CDR2 ANQGSEA. The CDR3 extends over 13 amino acids. CDR3 residues: CSVESRGHIGYTF.

V usage is TRBV15 and J usage is TRBJ2-3; the D gene TCRdb calls, TRBD1, cannot be checked with no DNA. CDR3 size: 15 residues. The germline CDR1 and CDR2 sequences are LNHNV and YYDKDF (reference sequence). The CDR3 sequence is CATSRDRERPDTQYF.

The CDR3 spells CASSFRDRDVYEQYF. The V gene is TRBV27, the J gene TRBJ2-7; TCRdb indicates TRBD1, and absent DNA this call remains unverified. Germline loops: CDR1 MNHEY, CDR2 SMNVEV (reference sequence). The CDR3 has 15 residues.

The chain carries TRBV6-4 and TRBJ2-4. The CDR3 totals 13 residues. Germline V gives CDR1 MRHNA, CDR2 SNTAGT. CDR3 sequence reads: CASSDSGSGIQYF.

The chain is built from TRBV7-2 and TRBJ2-7; TCRdb gives TRBD1 as the D gene, but with no DNA this cannot be confirmed. This CDR3 spans 16 amino acids. The germline V gene has CDR1 SGHTA and CDR2 FQGNSA. The CDR3 protein is CASSLTQGAGSYEQYF. Based on the CDR3 plus reference TRBV7-2 and TRBJ2-7, the full variable domain is GAGVSQSPSNKVTEKGKDVELRCDPISGHTALYWYRQSLGQGLEFLIYFQGNSAPDKSGLPSDRFSAERTGGSVSTLTIQRTQQEDSAVYLCASSLTQGAGSYEQYFGPGTRLTVT.

The CDR3 spells CASSQDGPSGGQETQYF. This sequence joins TRBV4-3 and TRBJ2-5; without DNA, the TCRdb call of TRBD2 cannot be checked. Germline loops: CDR1 LGHNA, CDR2 YSLEER. The CDR3 has 17 residues.

This rearrangement joins TRBV28 to TRBJ2-3; TCRdb calls TRBD2, which cannot be checked without DNA. This CDR3 has 16 residues. Germline V lookup: CDR1 MDHEN, CDR2 SYDVKM. The chain's CDR3 is CASSSQGGEALGTQYF.

The rearrangement links TRBV3-1 to TRBJ2-1; TCRdb lists TRBD2, though no DNA is available to test this call. Germline CDR1 LGHDT, CDR2 YNNKEL (reference sequence). The CDR3 contains 14 residues. CDR3 amino acids: CASSPQTSRWEQFF.

V gene TRBV27 combines with J gene TRBJ2-2; lacking DNA, the TRBD2 call made by TCRdb goes unchecked. The germline V gene encodes CDR1 MNHEY and CDR2 SMNVEV (reference sequence). This CDR3 is 12 amino acids long. CDR3 sequence reads: CASAEGRGELFF.

The chain links TRBV7-9 to TRBJ1-1; the TCRdb D gene call, TRBD1, has no DNA to confirm it. The CDR3 loop spans 15 amino acids. Germline loops: CDR1 SEHNR, CDR2 FQNEAQ (reference sequence). This CDR3 is CASTEVGGFGAEAFF.

The CDR3 protein is CNILGAGAETQYF. The chain links TRBV29-1 to TRBJ2-5; TCRdb's D call, TRBD1, is unchecked because there is no DNA. CDR3 length: 13 amino acids. Germline CDR1 reads SQVTM; CDR2 reads ANQGSEA.

The V gene is TRBV7-9, the J gene TRBJ2-7; without DNA, the TCRdb call of TRBD1 cannot be checked. Germline values: CDR1 SEHNR, CDR2 FQNEAQ (reference sequence). The CDR3 contains 15 residues. The CDR3 loop is CASSLVGGLAYEQYF.